Sequencing of this TCR beta chain was carried out in a study of Ad26.COV2.S vaccination and SARS-CoV-2 variants. Study conclusions and caveats: The TCR breadth and depth analyses may have understated or missed part of the total T cell responses.

J lost 0 bases, V lost 3 bases, and 8 bases had no gene match. The CDR3 runs 16 residues. Germline V gives CDR1 SGDLS, CDR2 YYNGEE. The treatment was: some 20 received Ad26.COV2.S at low or high dose, single or two shots; about five received placebo; per-sample allocation not given. Material that was analyzed had been drawn on day 63 after the first vaccine or placebo injection. Adults aged 18-55 years in Boston included the donor. Repertoires were generated with immunoSEQ multiplex PCR, while TCRdb's copy carries only in-frame clones and drops some. The sample lists some 250,000 clones; approximately 88% were seen once. About this clone: No antigen is known for it.

The starting material was peripheral blood, obtained in a trial of Ad26.COV2.S vaccine versus placebo. The source of this sequence is a person between 18 and 60 years old who received the Ad26.COV2.S COVID-19 vaccine or a placebo. The chain recombines TRBV9 with TRBJ2-7; TRBD2 agrees at 8 bases. CDR3 residues: CASSAVSGSPSYEQYF. The CDR3 nucleotides read TGTGCCAGCAGCGCCGTAAGCGGGAGCCCCTCCTACGAGCAGTACTTC.